This T cell receptor beta chain comes out of a study of blood T cell repertoires in COVID-19. The table lists this clone with a count of one. Per the original methods: Scientists estimated how many nucleated cells there were by amplifying reference gene primers. Assay: immunoSEQ multiplex PCR; the TCRdb copy retains only in-frame clones and omits some. Clone size and the V and J calls come from that table; the DNA yielded D and trimming. The sample lists about 270,000 clones; approximately 80% were seen once. The V gene's germline CDR1 is SGHDT and CDR2 YYEEEE. The CDR3 covers 17 residues. V shed 3 bases and J 5 bases; nucleotides not matched to a gene: 6.

This TCR derives from a woman between 50 and 59 years old with active or convalescent COVID-19. J is TRBJ2-3 and V is TRBV5-6, with 16 bases aligning to TRBD2. Source material: peripheral blood. CDR3 coding DNA: TGTGCCAGCAGCTCGGGACTAGCGGGAGGGCCGGGAGATACGCAGTATTTT. The encoded protein is CASSSGLAGGPGDTQYF.